This T cell receptor beta chain was captured by sequencing in a study of shared clonotypes between healthy human individuals. CDR1 and CDR2 (germline): LGHNA, YSLEER. CDR3 length: 14 residues. Trimming took 0 bases from V and 8 from J, leaving 11 bases between them. The method was immunoSEQ multiplex PCR; TCRdb's version includes in-frame clones alone and lacks a portion of them. The data hold fewer than 600,000 clones, with 79% observed a single time. This clonotype was obtained from a woman aged 40 to 50 in good health. Some clones in this sample may be carry-over from other donors' samples. Sequencing input: PBMCs. This chain joins TRBV4-3 and TRBJ2-1; D gene unclear. The CDR3 DNA is TGCGCCAGCAGCCAAGATGGGTCAGGCGATGAGCAGTTCTTC. This gives the protein CASSQDGSGDEQFF.